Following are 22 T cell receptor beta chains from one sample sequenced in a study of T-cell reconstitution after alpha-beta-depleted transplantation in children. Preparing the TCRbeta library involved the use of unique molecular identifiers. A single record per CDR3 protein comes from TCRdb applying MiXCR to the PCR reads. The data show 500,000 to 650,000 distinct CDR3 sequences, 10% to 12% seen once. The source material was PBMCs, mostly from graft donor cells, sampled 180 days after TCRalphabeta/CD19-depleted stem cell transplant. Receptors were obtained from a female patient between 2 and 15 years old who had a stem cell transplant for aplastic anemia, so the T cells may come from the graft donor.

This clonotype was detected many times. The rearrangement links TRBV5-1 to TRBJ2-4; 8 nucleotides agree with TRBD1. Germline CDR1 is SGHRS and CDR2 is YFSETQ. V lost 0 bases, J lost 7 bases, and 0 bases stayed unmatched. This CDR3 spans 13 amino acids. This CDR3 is CASSLGDRNIQYF. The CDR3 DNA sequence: TGCGCCAGCAGCTTGGGGGACAGGAACATTCAGTACTTC.

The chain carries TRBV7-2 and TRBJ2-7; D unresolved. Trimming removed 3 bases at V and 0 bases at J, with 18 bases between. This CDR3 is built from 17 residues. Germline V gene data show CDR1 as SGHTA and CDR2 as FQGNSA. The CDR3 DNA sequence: TGTGCCAGCAGCTTTGGAGAACAGTTCGACTCCTCCTACGAGCAGTACTTC. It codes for CASSFGEQFDSSYEQYF.

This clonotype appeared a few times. The CDR3 sequence is CASSLGQGALDYEQYF. Here the CDR3 DNA reads TGTGCCAGCAGTTTAGGACAGGGGGCGCTCGACTACGAGCAGTACTTC. The V call is TRBV12-3 or TRBV12-4, the J call TRBJ2-7; 10 nucleotides line up with TRBD1. This CDR3 is 16 amino acids long. The ends lost 1 base at V and 3 bases at J; junction bases unmatched: 6.

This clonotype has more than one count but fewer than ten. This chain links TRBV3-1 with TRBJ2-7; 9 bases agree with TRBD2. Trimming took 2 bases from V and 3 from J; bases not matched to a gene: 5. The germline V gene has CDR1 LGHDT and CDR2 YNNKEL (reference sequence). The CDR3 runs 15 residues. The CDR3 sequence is CASSQHSGGNYEQYF. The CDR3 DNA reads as TGTGCCAGCAGCCAACATAGCGGGGGCAACTACGAGCAGTACTTC.

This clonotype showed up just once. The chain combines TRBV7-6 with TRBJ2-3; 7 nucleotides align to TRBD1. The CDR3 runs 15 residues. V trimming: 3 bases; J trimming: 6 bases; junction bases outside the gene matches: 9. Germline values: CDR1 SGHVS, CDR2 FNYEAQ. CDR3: CASSLSTGDLDTQYF. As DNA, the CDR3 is TGTGCCAGCAGCTTGAGCACAGGGGACCTCGATACGCAGTATTTT.

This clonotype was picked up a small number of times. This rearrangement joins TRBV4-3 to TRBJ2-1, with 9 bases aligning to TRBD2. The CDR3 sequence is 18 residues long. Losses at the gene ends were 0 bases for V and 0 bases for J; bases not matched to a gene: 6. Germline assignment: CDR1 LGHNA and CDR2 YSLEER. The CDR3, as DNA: TGCGCCAGCAGCCAAGATCCGGCGGGAGGGAGCTCCTACAATGAGCAGTTCTTC. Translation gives CASSQDPAGGSSYNEQFF.

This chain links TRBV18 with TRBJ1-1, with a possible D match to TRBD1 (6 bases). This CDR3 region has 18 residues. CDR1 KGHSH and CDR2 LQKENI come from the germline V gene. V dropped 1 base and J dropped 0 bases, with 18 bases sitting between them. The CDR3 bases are TGTGCCAGCTCACCACGGGATATCTATGGACAGCTGAACACTGAAGCTTTCTTT. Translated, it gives CASSPRDIYGQLNTEAFF.

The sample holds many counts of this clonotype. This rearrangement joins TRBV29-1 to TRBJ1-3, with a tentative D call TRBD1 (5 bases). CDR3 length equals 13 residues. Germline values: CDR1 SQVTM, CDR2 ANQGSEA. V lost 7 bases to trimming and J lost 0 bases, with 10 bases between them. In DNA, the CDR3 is TGCAGCGGGACACGCCGCTCTGGAAACACCATATATTTT. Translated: CSGTRRSGNTIYF.

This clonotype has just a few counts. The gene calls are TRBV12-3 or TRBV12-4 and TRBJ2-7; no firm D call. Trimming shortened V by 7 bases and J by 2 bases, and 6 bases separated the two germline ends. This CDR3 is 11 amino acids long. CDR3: CASTPTYEQYV. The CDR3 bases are TGTGCCAGCACCCCAACCTACGAGCAGTACGTC.

CDR3 sequence reads: CASSQEYRRANYGYTF. CDR3 DNA sequence: TGCGCCAGCAGCCAGGAATACAGGAGAGCTAACTATGGCTACACCTTC. V gene TRBV5-1 combines with J gene TRBJ1-2, with a tentative D call TRBD1 (5 bases). Trimming stripped 4 bases from V and 0 bases from J, with 16 bases between. Germline V gene data show CDR1 as SGHRS and CDR2 as YFSETQ. The CDR3 is 16 residues long.

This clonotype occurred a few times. DNA of the CDR3: TGTGCCAGCAGCTTGGGGGGCGAAAACTATGGCTACACCTTC. This sequence encodes CASSLGGENYGYTF. This sequence joins TRBV5-6 and TRBJ1-2, with D possibly being TRBD1 (5 bases). The CDR3 extends over 14 amino acids. V shed 0 bases and J shed 2 bases, with 8 bases lying between them. From germline, CDR1 is SGHDT and CDR2 YYEEEE.

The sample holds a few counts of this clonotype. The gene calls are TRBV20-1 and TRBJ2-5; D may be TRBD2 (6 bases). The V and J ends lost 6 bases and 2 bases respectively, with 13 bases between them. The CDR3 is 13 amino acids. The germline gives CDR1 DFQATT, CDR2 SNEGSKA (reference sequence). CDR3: CSARHGLQETQYF. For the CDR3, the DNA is TGCAGTGCAAGACACGGACTACAAGAGACCCAGTACTTC.

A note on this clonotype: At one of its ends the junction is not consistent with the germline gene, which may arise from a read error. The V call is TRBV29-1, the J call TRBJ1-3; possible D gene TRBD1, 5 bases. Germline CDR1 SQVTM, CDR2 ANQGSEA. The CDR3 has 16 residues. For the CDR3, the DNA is TGTAGCGTTGAAGATGACCAGGGACCCTCTGGAAACACCATATATTTT. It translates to CSVEDDQGPSGNTIYF. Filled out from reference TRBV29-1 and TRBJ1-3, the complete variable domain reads SAVISQKPSRDICQRGTSLTIQCQVDSQVTMMFWYRQQPGQSLTLIATANQGSEATYESGFVIDKFPISRPNLTFSTLTVSNMSPEDSSIYLCSVEDDQGPSGNTIYFGEGSWLTVV.

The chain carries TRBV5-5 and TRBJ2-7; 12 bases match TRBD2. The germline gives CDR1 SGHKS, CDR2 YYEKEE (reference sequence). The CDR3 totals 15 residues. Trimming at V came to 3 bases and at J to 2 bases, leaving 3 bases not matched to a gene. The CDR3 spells CASSSSGRATYEQYV. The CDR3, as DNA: TGTGCCAGCAGCTCTAGCGGGAGGGCCACCTACGAGCAGTACGTC.

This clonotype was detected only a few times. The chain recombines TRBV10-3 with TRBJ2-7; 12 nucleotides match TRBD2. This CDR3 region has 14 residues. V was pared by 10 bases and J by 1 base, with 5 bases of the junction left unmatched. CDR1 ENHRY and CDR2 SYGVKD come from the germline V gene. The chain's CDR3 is CATSTSGSSYEQYV. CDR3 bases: TGTGCCACCTCGACTAGCGGGAGTTCCTACGAGCAGTACGTC.

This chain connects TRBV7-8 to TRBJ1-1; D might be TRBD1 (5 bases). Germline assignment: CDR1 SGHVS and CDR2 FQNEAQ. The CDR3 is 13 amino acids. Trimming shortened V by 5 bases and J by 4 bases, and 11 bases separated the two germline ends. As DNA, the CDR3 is TGTGCCAGCAGCCCCATGGGGACCACTGAAGCTTTCTTT. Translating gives CASSPMGTTEAFF.

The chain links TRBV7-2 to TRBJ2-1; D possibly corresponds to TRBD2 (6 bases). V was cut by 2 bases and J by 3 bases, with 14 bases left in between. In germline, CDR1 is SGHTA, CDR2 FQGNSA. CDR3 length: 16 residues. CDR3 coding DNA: TGTGCCAGCAGCTTAAGTAGGAGGGGAAGCTACAATGAGCAGTTCTTC. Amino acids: CASSLSRRGSYNEQFF.

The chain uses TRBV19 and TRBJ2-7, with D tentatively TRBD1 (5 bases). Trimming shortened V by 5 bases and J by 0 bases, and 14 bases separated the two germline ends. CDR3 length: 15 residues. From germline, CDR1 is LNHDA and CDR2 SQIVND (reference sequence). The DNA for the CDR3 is TGTGCCAGTAGTGTTTGGGGCAGCAGCTCCTACGAGCAGTACTTC. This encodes CASSVWGSSSYEQYF.

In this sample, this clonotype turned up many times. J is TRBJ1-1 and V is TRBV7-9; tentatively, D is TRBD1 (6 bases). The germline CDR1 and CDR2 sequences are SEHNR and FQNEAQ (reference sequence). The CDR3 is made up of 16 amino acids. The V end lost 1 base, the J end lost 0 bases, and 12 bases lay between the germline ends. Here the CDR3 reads CASSLGGARLNTEAFF. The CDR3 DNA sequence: TGTGCCAGCAGCTTAGGGGGGGCGAGGTTGAACACTGAAGCTTTCTTT.

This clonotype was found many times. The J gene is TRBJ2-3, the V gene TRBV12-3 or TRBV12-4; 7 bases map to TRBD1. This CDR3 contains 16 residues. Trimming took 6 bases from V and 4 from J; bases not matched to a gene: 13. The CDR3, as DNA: TGTGCCAGCAGCGCATACGGGACAGAATTTCCAGATACGCAGTATTTT. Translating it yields CASSAYGTEFPDTQYF.

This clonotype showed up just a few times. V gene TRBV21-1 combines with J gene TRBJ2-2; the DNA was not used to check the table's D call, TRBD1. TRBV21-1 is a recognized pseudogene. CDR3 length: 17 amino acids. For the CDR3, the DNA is TGTGCCAGCAGCATCTTATCGGGGAACAGGGGCCTGAGGGAGCTGTTTTTT. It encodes CASSILSGNRGLRELFF.

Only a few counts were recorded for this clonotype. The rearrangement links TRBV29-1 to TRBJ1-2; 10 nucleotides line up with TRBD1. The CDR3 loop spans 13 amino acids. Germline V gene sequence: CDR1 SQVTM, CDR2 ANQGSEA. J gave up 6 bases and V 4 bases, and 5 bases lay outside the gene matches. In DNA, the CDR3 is TGCAGCGTTGGACAGGGGGCTGCAGATGGCTACACCTTC. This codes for CSVGQGAADGYTF.